This T cell receptor beta chain was sequenced in a study of T cell responses to AZD1222 COVID-19 vaccine listed by TCRdb under 2021. Broadly, across the study: TCR sequencing was performed for 233 trial participants, of whom roughly 200 were given two doses of AZD1222 and roughly 25 were given two doses of MenACWY control vaccine. Trial participants were enrolled into age subgroups of 18-55, 56-69 and 70-plus years, which contained about 150, 28 and 57 TCR-sequenced participants, respectively.

On this clone itself: The specificity of this receptor is unknown. No quality values exist for individual bases; no much larger clone is one base distant.

The sample's time point, from its label and the paper: baseline before first vaccination. The treatment or condition label of this sample denotes: meningococcal conjugate vaccine given as trial control. Samples from vaccinated people were obtained from the UK trials COV001 and COV002, which included a single-blind randomized controlled phase 2/3 trial of AZD1222 (ChAdOx1 nCoV-19) in healthy adults. For TCRbeta chain sequencing, PBMC samples were collected from trial participants at day 0 and at day 28 after the second dose. Trimming costs V 5 bases and J 5 bases, and their ends lie 6 bases apart. Inclusive of the bounding cysteine and phenylalanine, the CDR3 is 11 residues long. Solely the CDR3 DNA is kept, with 33 bases framed from the first base. CDR1 and CDR2 are read off the germline V gene as SGHAT and FQNNGV. The CDR3 regions of human TCRbeta chains were analyzed by immunosequencing. The authors' analysis ran thus. TCRs in the repertoires were compared against a reference library of SARS-CoV-2-specific TCRs that had been generated with the MIRA antigen-specificity platform. Breadth was defined as the fraction of unique TCRs that were SARS-CoV-2-associated, and depth was defined as the fraction of total T cells that were SARS-CoV-2-associated. Using the MIRA data, each spike-specific TCR was assigned both to the spike region to which the TCR was reactive and to a CD4 or CD8 class. Log10-transformed breadth and depth values were compared by one-way ANOVA with Sidak's multiple comparisons tests. TCRdb took over this immuneACCESS table, retaining in-frame rearrangements with V and J assigned. Such tables are incomplete; in checked studies, under half of the missing clones stem from an unresolved V gene, and the remainder is unexplained. V, J and clone size were drawn from that table, and D and trimming were deduced from the DNA. Counted in this sample were some 170,000 clones; around 92% of them appeared once. In total, the top ten clones hold about 4.5% of the sample.

Points the paper makes about the study in general: Epitopes outside the regions mutated in the B.1.351 and B.1.1.7 variants were reportedly recognized by nearly half of the unique spike-specific TCRs. Conclusions about previously exposed vaccinees are limited because only six or seven AZD1222 recipients were SARS-CoV-2 seropositive at baseline. CD4 TCRs associated with the vaccine covered the entire spike protein, and the dominant responses were in regions 160-218 and 743-854. No day 14 peak-response samples were available, so repertoires were characterized only after the peak T cell response. In the small 56-69-year group, the increase in depth fell short of significance, most likely because of low power. After two AZD1222 doses, both the breadth and the depth of spike-specific TCRs were significantly higher than at day 0 and than in MenACWY recipients. Participants were mostly white British and included more females than males, and it was suggested by the authors that clonal diversity may have been underestimated.

The chain is encoded by TRBV11-2 joined to TRBJ2-5, with no reliable assignment of the D segment. The TCR comes from an adult in good health. The sequencing here drew on peripheral blood, taken on day 0 of MenACWY control vaccination. The sequenced DNA is TGTGCCAGCAGCCGAGACGAGACCCAGTACTTC. This yields the protein CASSRDETQYF.